What follows are 20 T cell receptor beta chains derived from one specimen sequenced in a study of molecular identifiers for immune sequencing clone quantification. TCRdb re-called the PCR reads through MiXCR, storing one row per CDR3 protein. The sample contains about 640,000 distinct CDR3 sequences, about 20% of which appear only once. Sequenced input: naive CD8+ T cells from blood, with Jurkat cell RNA spiked in. Subset reported: FACS-sorted CD8+CD4-CCR7+CD45RA+ naive T cells. These receptors originate from a human donor in good health. Some libraries in this study had Jurkat cell RNA spiked in.

Comments on this clonotype: This could be a read error, since a much larger clone is one nucleotide away. The CDR3 does not close with the conserved phenylalanine or tryptophan, likely indicating a read error. This rearrangement joins TRBV4-3 to TRBJ2-7, with 11 bases fitting TRBD2. This CDR3 is 17 amino acids long. V was pared by 0 bases and J by 5 bases, with 9 bases of the junction left unmatched. Looked up from germline, CDR1 is LGHNA and CDR2 is YSLEER. CDR3 residues: CASSQDLATSGINEQYL. CDR3 coding DNA: TGCGCCAGCAGCCAAGATCTTGCGACTAGCGGGATAAACGAGCAGTACCTC.

The CDR3, as DNA: TGCAGTGCTCGGGCAGGGGATTATTCACCCCTCCACTTT. This codes for CSARAGDYSPLHF. This chain joins TRBV20-1 and TRBJ1-6; D may be TRBD1 (6 bases). Deletions cut 5 bases from V and 8 bases from J, with 13 bases between. The CDR3 loop spans 13 amino acids. The germline V gene encodes CDR1 DFQATT and CDR2 SNEGSKA (reference sequence).

This clonotype has more than one count but fewer than ten. This chain joins TRBV28 and TRBJ1-4, with 10 bases identical to TRBD1. The trim removed 6 bases at V and 3 bases at J, leaving 4 bases unmatched. The CDR3 is made up of 15 amino acids. From germline, CDR1 is MDHEN and CDR2 SYDVKM. CDR3 residues: CASRGQGSPNEKLFF. DNA of the CDR3: TGTGCCAGCAGGGGACAGGGGTCGCCTAATGAAAAACTGTTTTTT.

In this sample, this clonotype turned up many times. This rearrangement joins TRBV6-5 to TRBJ2-6; D is perhaps TRBD1 (5 bases). The V end lost 7 bases, the J end lost 1 base, and 14 bases lay between the germline ends. The germline V gene has CDR1 MNHEY and CDR2 SVGAGI. The CDR3 has 16 residues. Written as DNA, the CDR3 is TGTGCCAGCAACGAAGGACATCCATCTGGGGCCAACGTCCTGACTTTC. As protein: CASNEGHPSGANVLTF.

This clonotype was observed a few times. The CDR3 spells CASSLAMSDFNYGYTF. The CDR3, as DNA: TGTGCCAGCAGCTTAGCGATGTCAGACTTTAACTATGGCTACACCTTC. This chain links TRBV7-9 with TRBJ1-2; D gene ambiguous. From germline, CDR1 is SEHNR and CDR2 FQNEAQ (reference sequence). V was clipped by 0 bases and J by 1 base, with 12 bases between them. The CDR3 sequence is 16 residues long.

This clonotype was seen ten or more times. This chain connects TRBV29-1 to TRBJ1-3; 9 bases fit TRBD1. CDR3 size: 14 residues. Germline V lookup: CDR1 SQVTM, CDR2 ANQGSEA. The J segment lost 3 bases and the V segment lost 4 bases, leaving 4 bases of the junction unmatched. Here the CDR3 DNA reads TGCAGCGTTGGACAGACAGGGGGTGGAAACACCATATATTTT. Protein: CSVGQTGGGNTIYF.

This clonotype was found many times. This chain connects TRBV13 to TRBJ2-3, with 8 nucleotides matching TRBD1. The CDR3 runs 15 residues. J gave up 2 bases and V 5 bases, and 6 bases lay outside the gene matches. The V gene's germline CDR1 is PRHDT and CDR2 FYEKMQ (reference sequence). CDR3 nucleotide sequence: TGTGCCAGCAGCCCTAGGACAGGGACCACAGATACGCAGTATTTT. Encoded protein: CASSPRTGTTDTQYF.

This clonotype was found a few times. No DNA is shown, since the ends of the CDR3 on it are uncertain; the CDR3 is the one TCRdb lists. V usage is TRBV9 and J usage is TRBJ2-3. CDR1 is SGDLS, CDR2 YYNGEE, per germline. The CDR3 is made up of 14 amino acids, end residues included. CDR3 sequence reads: CASSVGVGTDTRYF.

The table lists this clonotype with many counts. J is TRBJ2-7 and V is TRBV27, with a possible D match to TRBD2 (6 bases). Germline CDR1 and CDR2: MNHEY and SMNVEV (reference sequence). V was trimmed by 2 bases and J by 0 bases, leaving 20 bases between them. This CDR3 is 18 amino acids long. The CDR3 sequence: CASSLRTPGTGSSYEQYF. CDR3 in DNA: TGTGCCAGCAGTTTACGGACCCCCGGGACTGGAAGCTCCTACGAGCAGTACTTC.

This clonotype showed up many times. J is TRBJ1-6 and V is TRBV4-3; D perhaps matches TRBD1 (5 bases). V shed 1 base and J shed 0 bases, with 7 bases lying between them. Per the germline V gene, CDR1 is LGHNA and CDR2 is YSLEER. The CDR3 contains 16 residues. The CDR3 coding sequence is TGCGCCAGCAGCCAAGCAGGGAGCTCCTATAATTCACCCCTCCACTTT. Translated, it gives CASSQAGSSYNSPLHF.

The gene calls are TRBV29-1 and TRBJ2-7; D possibly corresponds to TRBD2 (5 bases). The CDR3 is 11 residues long. V was cut by 6 bases and J by 5 bases, with 11 bases left in between. In germline, CDR1 is SQVTM, CDR2 ANQGSEA. The CDR3: CSVGRDHEQYF. The DNA for the CDR3 is TGCAGCGTCGGCCGGGATCACGAGCAGTACTTC.

V gene TRBV10-2 combines with J gene TRBJ2-3, with TRBD2 identical over 13 bases. CDR1 WSHSY and CDR2 SAAADI come from the germline V gene. Trimming cost V 3 bases and J 4 bases; bases outside gene matches: 1. This CDR3 contains 15 residues. This CDR3 reads CASSELAGGADTQYF. Written as DNA, the CDR3 is TGCGCCAGCAGTGAACTAGCGGGAGGGGCAGATACGCAGTATTTT.

This rearrangement joins TRBV7-3 to TRBJ2-1, with D unclear. There are 13 residues in the CDR3. Germline assignment: CDR1 SGHTA and CDR2 FQGTGA. V lost 1 base, J lost 4 bases, and 5 bases lay in between. The CDR3 loop reads CASSLMGYNEQFF. The CDR3 nucleotides are TGTGCCAGCAGCTTAATGGGTTACAATGAGCAGTTCTTC.

This clonotype was picked up many times. The chain uses TRBV2 and TRBJ1-5; no reliable D call. V was trimmed by 3 bases and J by 3 bases, leaving 9 bases between them. CDR3 length: 14 amino acids. Germline values: CDR1 SNHLY, CDR2 FYNNEI. The DNA of the CDR3 is TGTGCCAGCAGTGATCCGGGAGCCAATCAGCCCCAGCATTTT. It translates to CASSDPGANQPQHF.

Ten or more counts support this clonotype. The junction departs from germline at one end; a sequencing error may be responsible. The CDR3 DNA reads as TGTGCCAGCAGTCAAGACAGGGGGTTCTACGAGCAGTACTTC. Its protein is CASSQDRGFYEQYF. V gene TRBV4-3 combines with J gene TRBJ2-7, with TRBD1 matching 9 bases. CDR1 is LGHNA and CDR2 is YSLEER in the germline V gene. The length of the CDR3 is 14 residues.

To note about this clonotype: This may be a read error: a much more frequent sequence differs by one nucleotide. The chain is built from TRBV28 and TRBJ2-7; TRBD1 is a possible D gene (5 bases). The CDR3 is 15 residues long. The ends were cut back, 4 bases at V and 2 bases at J, with 15 bases in the middle. Germline V gene lookup returns CDR1 MDHEN and CDR2 SYDVKM. The CDR3 spells CASSSTAAGTYEQYF. CDR3 nucleotide sequence: TGTGCCAGCAGTTCAACGGCGGCAGGGACCTACGAGCAGTACTTC.

This clonotype has ten or more counts. The chain carries TRBV30 and TRBJ2-7; TRBD2 is a possible D gene (5 bases). The germline CDR1 and CDR2 sequences are GTSNPN and SVGIG (reference sequence). The CDR3 consists of 13 residues. V was trimmed by 1 base and J by 6 bases, leaving 13 bases between them. The CDR3 DNA sequence: TGTGCCTGGAGTGGATTTCGGGGTAGCGAGCAGTACTTC. Translated, it gives CAWSGFRGSEQYF.

The rearrangement joins TRBV7-9 to TRBJ1-4, with 9 bases matching TRBD1. J lost 7 bases, V lost 5 bases, and 2 bases had no gene match. This CDR3 has 13 residues. CDR1 and CDR2 (germline): SEHNR, FQNEAQ (reference sequence). The CDR3 coding sequence is TGTGCCAGCAGCGGGACAGGGATTGAAAAACTGTTTTTT. Encoded protein: CASSGTGIEKLFF.

The table lists this clonotype with many counts. The V call is TRBV7-2, the J call TRBJ2-3, with 9 bases fitting TRBD2. J lost 5 bases, V lost 3 bases, and 6 bases had no gene match. The CDR3 contains 15 residues. The germline V gene encodes CDR1 SGHTA and CDR2 FQGNSA. The CDR3 DNA reads as TGTGCCAGCAGCTTCAGCGGGGGGCTGGGAGATACGCAGTATTTT. Translation: CASSFSGGLGDTQYF.

The chain carries TRBV7-2 and TRBJ2-5; D possibly matches TRBD1 or TRBD2 (5 bases each). V dropped 1 base and J dropped 5 bases, with 11 bases sitting between them. Germline lookup yields CDR1 SGHTA and CDR2 FQGNSA. The CDR3 is 14 residues long. The CDR3 DNA sequence: TGTGCCAGCAGCTTAGTAGGGACCGGGGAGACCCAGTACTTC. It yields the protein CASSLVGTGETQYF.